This T cell receptor (beta chain) derives from a study of CD8 T cells in ankylosing spondylitis. It was by quantitative 5'-RACE with molecular barcodes that TCR beta libraries were made. One entry per CDR3 protein, called by TCRdb with MiXCR from the 5' RACE reads. The sample gives a few hundred thousand distinct CDR3 sequences, less than 25% of which show up once; 3.5% to 4.5% is in the top ten. Study observations and caveats: In peripheral blood, disease-linked CD8+ clones occurred at relatively low frequencies. Earlier literature documents some of the motif variants in reactive arthritis synovial fluid and blood. A motif of roughly 8 highly homologous TCR beta variants was seen as apparently characteristic of ankylosing spondylitis blood.

This clonotype was seen a few times. The antigen is undetermined. This CDR3 region has 14 residues. Germline-derived CDR1 and CDR2 are SGHRS and YFSETQ. Trimming stripped 0 bases from V and 10 bases from J, with 14 bases between. Source material: blood, either unsorted or a sorted T cell fraction (not recorded which). The receptor was isolated from a female donor with ankylosing spondylitis or in good health (not recorded which). The V gene is TRBV5-1, the J gene TRBJ2-1, with TRBD2 as a possible D gene (5 bases). The DNA for the CDR3 is TGCGCCAGCAGCTTGGTGGACCCCCGGAGGGAGCAGTTCTTC. It codes for CASSLVDPRREQFF.